The rows below give T cell receptor beta chains drawn from one sample of a study of OX40 agonist ivuxolimab in advanced cancers. Assay used: immunoSEQ multiplex PCR; TCRdb lists only in-frame clones, some missing. The sample carries roughly 60,000 clones, 80% to 90% recorded once. Sequencing was performed on CD4+ or CD8+ T cells sorted from blood, taken in a trial of the OX40 agonist ivuxolimab. These receptor sequences come from an adult with an advanced solid tumor such as melanoma, head and neck, liver or kidney cancer. Both conserved end residues are part of each CDR3. Clone size is stated in some rows and not others, as once, few, many or a class when expanded.

v_gene: TRBV9; j_gene: TRBJ2-2; abundance: NA; CDR3aa: CASSALSGLAGDGELFF
v_gene: TRBV6-4; j_gene: TRBJ2-3; abundance: NA; CDR3aa: CASSFIQGDTQYF
v_gene: TRBV18; j_gene: TRBJ2-7; abundance: NA; CDR3aa: CASSPMGPPVHEQYF
v_gene: TRBV9; j_gene: TRBJ2-2; abundance: NA; CDR3aa: CASSTENTGELFF
v_gene: TRBV7-9; j_gene: TRBJ2-7; abundance: NA; CDR3aa: CASSYSGTGRSEQYF
v_gene: TRBV20-1; j_gene: TRBJ1-6; abundance: NA; CDR3aa: CSISPNSPLHF
v_gene: TRBV7-9; j_gene: TRBJ1-6; abundance: once; CDR3aa: CASSPGSNSPLHF
v_gene: TRBV5-1; j_gene: TRBJ2-2; abundance: NA; CDR3aa: CASSLRVGSTGELFF
v_gene: TRBV11-2; j_gene: TRBJ1-4; abundance: NA; CDR3aa: CASSLGGNNEKLFF
v_gene: TRBV5-1; j_gene: TRBJ2-2; abundance: NA; CDR3aa: CASSLDRELFF
v_gene: TRBV2; j_gene: TRBJ1-2; abundance: NA; CDR3aa: CASSPDYFYGYTF
v_gene: TRBV11-1; j_gene: TRBJ1-1; abundance: NA; CDR3aa: CASSLVPGRRPSEAFF
v_gene: TRBV25-1; j_gene: TRBJ2-7; abundance: NA; CDR3aa: CASSEFRGGPGEQYF
v_gene: TRBV5-1; j_gene: TRBJ2-2; abundance: once; CDR3aa: CASSLAGQGNTGELFF
v_gene: TRBV11-3; j_gene: TRBJ2-4; abundance: NA; CDR3aa: CASSQGQGSKNIQYF
v_gene: TRBV5-4; j_gene: TRBJ2-7; abundance: NA; CDR3aa: CASSSDDRGGREQYF
v_gene: TRBV28; j_gene: TRBJ2-7; abundance: NA; CDR3aa: CASRPPGGGAYEQYF
v_gene: TRBV18; j_gene: TRBJ1-2; abundance: NA; CDR3aa: CASSPPDKTLVF
v_gene: TRBV27; j_gene: TRBJ1-1; abundance: NA; CDR3aa: CASSLFGRAFTEAFF
v_gene: TRBV5-1; j_gene: TRBJ1-4; abundance: NA; CDR3aa: CASAEGAGREKLFF
v_gene: TRBV6-5; j_gene: TRBJ1-1; abundance: NA; CDR3aa: CASSYGTALTNTEAFF
v_gene: TRBV4-2; j_gene: TRBJ1-1; abundance: once; CDR3aa: CASSQGKTGYTEAFF
v_gene: TRBV4-1; j_gene: TRBJ1-1; abundance: NA; CDR3aa: CASSPIAGGTEAFF
v_gene: TRBV5-4; j_gene: TRBJ2-7; abundance: NA; CDR3aa: CASSPAGQFAYEQYF
v_gene: TRBV29-1; j_gene: TRBJ2-7; abundance: NA; CDR3aa: CSVGGGAASDYEQYF
v_gene: TRBV4-2; j_gene: TRBJ2-3; abundance: NA; CDR3aa: CASSQGLASSTDTQYF
v_gene: TRBV7-3; j_gene: TRBJ1-1; abundance: NA; CDR3aa: CASSLQGRNTEAFF
v_gene: TRBV5-4; j_gene: TRBJ2-2; abundance: NA; CDR3aa: CASSLGGLAGQTGELFF
v_gene: TRBV7-2; j_gene: TRBJ1-2; abundance: once; CDR3aa: CASSLDKTGRGYTF
v_gene: TRBV6-5; j_gene: TRBJ2-7; abundance: NA; CDR3aa: CASSADQPSYEQYF
v_gene: TRBV7-9; j_gene: TRBJ1-2; abundance: few; CDR3aa: CASSPSGTDVFGVYTF